Following are 31 T cell receptor beta chains from one sample sequenced in a study of blood T cell repertoires in COVID-19. The table came from immunoSEQ multiplex PCR; TCRdb's copy has only in-frame clones and leaves some out. The sample contains roughly 190,000 clones, over 75% of which appear only once. The sequenced material came from peripheral blood. The receptor set was obtained from a man between 45 and 60 years old with acute or convalescent COVID-19.

V gene TRBV6-2 or TRBV6-3 combines with J gene TRBJ2-7; D gene unclear. The germline V and J ends were trimmed by 0 bases and 0 bases, with 6 bases remaining between them. This CDR3 has 14 residues. Germline CDR1 MNHEY, CDR2 SVGEGT. DNA for the CDR3: TGTGCCAGCAGTTACTCCGCCTACTCCTACGAGCAGTACGTC. Translated: CASSYSAYSYEQYV.

V usage is TRBV19 and J usage is TRBJ1-3, with 7 nucleotides matching TRBD1. The V and J ends lost 5 bases and 4 bases, in that order; junction bases with no gene match: 8. The CDR3 covers 15 residues. Germline CDR1 reads LNHDA; CDR2 reads SQIVND (reference sequence). The CDR3 protein is CASSQTGARGNTIYF. CDR3 coding DNA: TGTGCCAGTAGTCAAACAGGGGCAAGGGGAAACACCATATATTTT.

This chain joins TRBV9 and TRBJ2-7; TRBD2 agrees at 7 bases. The CDR3 runs to 15 residues. Per germline, CDR1 SGDLS and CDR2 YYNGEE. Trimming at V came to 0 bases and at J to 1 base, leaving 4 bases not matched to a gene. The CDR3, as DNA: TGTGCCAGCAGCGTAGGGCGGGAGACGTCCTACGAGCAGTACTTC. This codes for CASSVGRETSYEQYF. Looking up the rest from reference TRBV9 and TRBJ2-7 gives the full variable domain: DSGVTQTPKHLITATGQRVTLRCSPRSGDLSVYWYQQSLDQGLQFLIQYYNGEERAKGNILERFSAQQFPDLHSELNLSSLELGDSALYFCASSVGRETSYEQYFGPGTRLTVT.

The J gene is TRBJ2-2, the V gene TRBV9, with D possibly being TRBD2 (6 bases). Germline CDR1 is SGDLS and CDR2 is YYNGEE. The ends were cut back, 0 bases at V and 4 bases at J, with 10 bases in the middle. CDR3 length: 15 amino acids. The DNA of the CDR3 is TGTGCCAGCAGCGTAGGGGTGGGGGGCACCGGGGAGCTGTTTTTT. This sequence encodes CASSVGVGGTGELFF.

This chain links TRBV18 with TRBJ2-3, with a weak D call TRBD2 (6 bases). From germline, CDR1 is KGHSH and CDR2 LQKENI. The CDR3 contains 16 residues. The ends were cut back, 2 bases at V and 3 bases at J, with 15 bases in the middle. The CDR3 sequence: CASSPTEGFGTDTQYF. Here the CDR3 DNA reads TGTGCCAGCTCACCAACGGAGGGATTTGGGACAGATACGCAGTATTTT.

The genes are TRBV18 and TRBJ2-7; 13 nucleotides line up with TRBD2. Unmatched junction bases numbered 0, after V lost 3 bases and J lost 1 base. The CDR3 extends over 15 amino acids. The V gene's germline CDR1 is KGHSH and CDR2 LQKENI. This CDR3 reads CASSPGLAGSYEQYV. The DNA for the CDR3 is TGTGCCAGCTCACCGGGACTAGCGGGGTCCTACGAGCAGTACGTC.

J is TRBJ1-3 and V is TRBV7-9; D is possibly TRBD1 (5 bases). Germline assignment: CDR1 SEHNR and CDR2 FQNEAQ (reference sequence). V was cut by 2 bases and J by 2 bases, with 10 bases left in between. The CDR3 spans 15 residues. CDR3 residues: CASSLSGNTGNTIYF. The CDR3, as DNA: TGTGCCAGCAGCTTATCAGGGAATACTGGAAACACCATATATTTT.

The chain is built from TRBV11-2 and TRBJ1-2, with D maybe TRBD1 (6 bases). Trimming removed 5 bases at V and 8 bases at J, with 18 bases between. Per the germline V gene, CDR1 is SGHAT and CDR2 is FQNNGV. The CDR3 consists of 14 residues. CDR3 sequence: CASSTYGQGSGYTF. The CDR3 coding sequence is TGTGCCAGCAGCACCTACGGTCAGGGGAGCGGCTACACCTTC.

The chain employs TRBV9 and TRBJ2-3; no definite D call. Germline V CDR1 and CDR2: SGDLS, YYNGEE. Trimming pared 0 bases from V and 2 bases from J, leaving 10 bases between. The CDR3 spans 15 residues. The CDR3 spells CASSVASLNTDTQYF. The CDR3 bases are TGTGCCAGCAGCGTAGCTAGTTTGAACACAGATACGCAGTATTTT. The variable domain in full, with the rest retrieved from reference TRBV9 and TRBJ2-3, is DSGVTQTPKHLITATGQRVTLRCSPRSGDLSVYWYQQSLDQGLQFLIQYYNGEERAKGNILERFSAQQFPDLHSELNLSSLELGDSALYFCASSVASLNTDTQYFGPGTRLTVL.

This sequence joins TRBV2 and TRBJ2-3; D is unclear. The germline CDR1 and CDR2 sequences are SNHLY and FYNNEI. The CDR3 sequence is 13 residues long. Trimming took 3 bases from V and 2 from J, leaving 6 bases between them. This CDR3 is CASSETHTDTQYF. DNA of the CDR3: TGTGCCAGCAGTGAGACACACACAGATACGCAGTATTTT. The full variable domain, completed using reference TRBV2 and TRBJ2-3, is EPEVTQTPSHQVTQMGQEVILRCVPISNHLYFYWYRQILGQKVEFLVSFYNNEISEKSEIFDDQFSVERPDGSNFTLKIRSTKLEDSAMYFCASSETHTDTQYFGPGTRLTVL.

The rearrangement joins TRBV7-3 to TRBJ2-5; TRBD2 matches 11 bases. The CDR3 totals 14 residues. From germline, CDR1 is SGHTA and CDR2 FQGTGA. V dropped 5 bases and J dropped 3; count of bases not matched to a gene: 2. CDR3 region: CASSPGLAEETQYF. The CDR3 nucleotides are TGTGCCAGCAGCCCGGGACTAGCGGAAGAGACCCAGTACTTC. The variable domain in full, completed from reference TRBV7-3 and TRBJ2-5, reads GAGVSQTPSNKVTEKGKYVELRCDPISGHTALYWYRQSLGQGPEFLIYFQGTGAADDSGLPNDRFFAVRPEGSVSTLKIQRTERGDSAVYLCASSPGLAEETQYFGPGTRLLVL.

The genes are TRBV4-1 and TRBJ1-1; the D is unclear. Germline V gene sequence: CDR1 MGHRA, CDR2 YSYEKL. Trimming took 4 bases from V and 11 from J, leaving 17 bases between them. The CDR3 sequence is 13 residues long. CDR3 in DNA: TGCGCCAGCAGCCTCGTTTTTTTCGAGGAGGCTTTCTTT. Its protein is CASSLVFFEEAFF.

The chain carries TRBV20-1 and TRBJ2-7, with 7 bases fitting TRBD2. With V trimmed by 3 bases and J by 2 bases, 10 bases remained unmatched. Germline CDR1 DFQATT, CDR2 SNEGSKA (reference sequence). The CDR3 has 15 amino acids. The CDR3, as DNA: TGCAGTGCTAGTGGGGCTAGCGGATCCACCTACGAGCAGTACTTC. Translating gives CSASGASGSTYEQYF.

This sequence joins TRBV24-1 and TRBJ2-1; 11 bases line up with TRBD2. The CDR3 is 18 residues long. The V and J ends lost 2 bases and 5 bases, in that order; junction bases with no gene match: 10. Germline values: CDR1 KGHDR, CDR2 SFDVKD. The CDR3 nucleotides are TGTGCCACCAGTGATTGGGGCCGCGGGACTAGCGGAAACAATGAGCAGTTCTTC. Protein product: CATSDWGRGTSGNNEQFF.

V and J are TRBV7-3 and TRBJ2-5; 14 nucleotides match TRBD2. Germline CDR1 reads SGHTA; CDR2 reads FQGTGA. J gave up 1 base and V 1 base, and 8 bases lay outside the gene matches. This CDR3 spans 19 amino acids. The CDR3 sequence: CASSLIGLAGGQPQETQYF. DNA for the CDR3: TGTGCCAGCAGCTTAATCGGACTAGCGGGGGGACAACCCCAAGAGACCCAGTACTTC.

The chain recombines TRBV28 with TRBJ1-6; TRBD1 aligns across 7 bases. V gave up 6 bases and J gave up 10 bases; unmatched junction bases: 6. This CDR3 contains 13 residues. Germline CDR1 is MDHEN and CDR2 is SYDVKM. The DNA for the CDR3 is TGTGCCAGCAGACAGGGACAGAAATCACCCCTCCACTTT. Its translation: CASRQGQKSPLHF.

The chain employs TRBV3-1 (or the pseudogene TRBV3-2) and TRBJ2-2; 10 bases map to TRBD2. The CDR3 runs to 15 residues. The V and J ends lost 4 bases and 5 bases, in that order; junction bases with no gene match: 4. Germline values: CDR1 LGHDT, CDR2 YNNKEL (reference sequence). The CDR3 loop reads CASSPTSGPTGELFF. For the CDR3, the DNA is TGTGCCAGCAGCCCGACTAGCGGGCCGACCGGGGAGCTGTTTTTT.

In its sample, this clone was seen once. The chain links TRBV28 to TRBJ2-2; 9 bases line up with TRBD1. The CDR3 is made up of 15 amino acids. The V segment lost 3 bases and the J segment 9 bases; nucleotides outside the gene matches: 8. Germline V gene lookup returns CDR1 MDHEN and CDR2 SYDVKM. This CDR3 reads CASSFFGQGRRELFF. The CDR3 nucleotides are TGTGCCAGCAGTTTCTTCGGACAGGGGAGGAGGGAGCTGTTTTTT.

The DNA of the CDR3 is TGCAGCGCTAGGACAGGGGGCGATACTGAAGCTTTCTTT. Its translation is CSARTGGDTEAFF. The rearrangement uses TRBV29-1 and TRBJ1-1, with 11 bases lining up with TRBD1. With 7 bases clipped from V and 5 bases from J, the junction kept 6 bases outside the gene matches. CDR1 SQVTM and CDR2 ANQGSEA come from the germline V gene. This CDR3 has 13 amino acids.

The table lists this clone with a count of one. The chain uses TRBV27 and TRBJ2-5; possible D gene TRBD2, 5 bases. This CDR3 comprises 11 residues. The germline V and J ends were trimmed by 5 bases and 7 bases, with 8 bases remaining between them. Germline CDR1 reads MNHEY; CDR2 reads SMNVEV (reference sequence). The CDR3 sequence: CASSGLGTQYF. CDR3 sequence (DNA): TGTGCCAGCAGTGGACTGGGGACCCAGTACTTC.

The V call is TRBV19, the J call TRBJ2-2; TRBD1 agrees at 8 bases. There are 15 residues in the CDR3. Unmatched junction bases numbered 4, after V lost 3 bases and J lost 4 bases. Germline CDR1 LNHDA, CDR2 SQIVND (reference sequence). CDR3 protein: CASSMQGASTGELFF. In DNA form, the CDR3 reads TGTGCCAGTAGTATGCAGGGGGCCTCCACCGGGGAGCTGTTTTTT.

The J gene is TRBJ2-3, the V gene TRBV4-2, with D maybe TRBD2 (6 bases). Germline V lookup: CDR1 LGHNA, CDR2 YNFKEQ. Trimming removed 0 bases from V and 2 bases from J, with 21 bases in between. The CDR3 has 19 residues. The CDR3 DNA reads as TGTGCCAGCAGCCAAGATTCGAGTCTTGTGGCGGGATCCACAGATACGCAGTATTTT. Translation gives CASSQDSSLVAGSTDTQYF.

The chain joins TRBV28 to TRBJ1-1; no reliable D call. Trimming left V 4 bases short and J 0 bases short, with 15 bases between. Germline V gene sequence: CDR1 MDHEN, CDR2 SYDVKM. This CDR3 has 16 amino acids. The CDR3 loop is CASSSSEGRLNTEAFF. The CDR3 bases are TGTGCCAGCAGTTCTTCAGAGGGCAGGCTGAACACTGAAGCTTTCTTT.

This chain joins TRBV12-2 and TRBJ2-4; TRBD2, the table's D call, was not compared with the DNA. TRBV12-2 is noted as a pseudogene. The CDR3 runs to 20 residues. The CDR3 nucleotides are TGTGCAAGTCGCCCGGACCCCGGGACTAGTGTTTATCGAGCCAAAAACATTCAGTACTTC. Amino acid sequence: CASRPDPGTSVYRAKNIQYF.

V usage is TRBV5-1 and J usage is TRBJ2-7; tentatively, D is TRBD1 (5 bases). CDR1 SGHRS and CDR2 YFSETQ come from the germline V gene. V dropped 0 bases and J dropped 4 bases, with 8 bases sitting between them. The CDR3 runs 13 residues. DNA of the CDR3: TGCGCCAGCAGCTTGGGACAGAGTTACGAGCAGTACTTC. Translation: CASSLGQSYEQYF.

The chain's CDR3 is CASSTQGLAGGKTGLETQYF. The CDR3 DNA sequence: TGTGCCAGCAGTACTCAAGGACTAGCGGGAGGAAAGACGGGTTTAGAGACCCAGTACTTC. The rearrangement links TRBV27 to TRBJ2-5; TRBD2 matches 14 bases. The CDR3 has 20 residues. Germline CDR1 and CDR2: MNHEY and SMNVEV (reference sequence). V was pared by 5 bases and J by 4 bases, with 18 bases of the junction left unmatched.

The V and J genes are TRBV4-1 and TRBJ1-5; TRBD1 matches at 9 bases. This CDR3 is 22 amino acids long. The ends lost 6 bases at V and 0 bases at J; junction bases unmatched: 24. Germline loops: CDR1 MGHRA, CDR2 YSYEKL. For the CDR3, the DNA is TGCGCCAGCAGTCTCAGACAGGGACAGGGACAGAGTAAAAAATATAGCAATCAGCCCCAGCATTTT. It specifies CASSLRQGQGQSKKYSNQPQHF.

The V and J genes are TRBV2 and TRBJ1-1, with TRBD1 identical over 7 bases. Germline loops: CDR1 SNHLY, CDR2 FYNNEI. Trimming took 6 bases from V and 4 from J; bases not matched to a gene: 11. The CDR3 has 15 amino acids. This chain's CDR3 is CASSLGTDRITEAFF. The CDR3 coding sequence is TGTGCCAGCAGCCTGGGGACAGACCGTATCACTGAAGCTTTCTTT.

This clone was detected once. The chain employs TRBV7-3 and TRBJ2-1; D may be TRBD1 (7 bases). CDR3 length: 15 residues. The V gene's germline CDR1 is SGHTA and CDR2 FQGTGA. V was trimmed by 5 bases and J by 2 bases, leaving 13 bases between them. CDR3 amino acids: CASSPQGGPYNEQFF. CDR3 nucleotides: TGTGCCAGCAGCCCCCAGGGGGGCCCCTACAATGAGCAGTTCTTC.

This chain uses TRBV4-1 with TRBJ1-1; D may be TRBD1 (5 bases). The CDR3 length is 16 residues. Germline assignment: CDR1 MGHRA and CDR2 YSYEKL. V dropped 0 bases and J dropped 0 bases, with 11 bases sitting between them. CDR3 sequence (DNA): TGCGCCAGCAGCCAAGATCTGGCGGGGGTGAACACTGAAGCTTTCTTT. Amino acid sequence: CASSQDLAGVNTEAFF.

The J gene is TRBJ2-7, the V gene TRBV20-1; TRBD2 agrees at 8 bases. The CDR3 is 15 amino acids. Germline CDR1 and CDR2: DFQATT and SNEGSKA (reference sequence). The J segment lost 8 bases and the V segment lost 3 bases, leaving 15 bases of the junction unmatched. CDR3 DNA sequence: TGCAGTGCTAGTCTTCTGGGCGGGGGGCAATACAAGCAGTACTTC. Its translation: CSASLLGGGQYKQYF.